This T cell receptor (beta chain) comes out of a study of blood T cell repertoires in COVID-19. In the study overall: The United States, Italy and Spain were the sources of the acute and convalescent COVID-19 samples.

The junction had 5 bases not matched to a gene; V was cut back by 0 bases and J by 1 base. CDR3 length: 18 amino acids. The V gene's germline CDR1 is LNHDA and CDR2 SQIVND (reference sequence). The study drew participants aged about 18 to 95 years from 24 US areas. In the authors' workflow: Reference gene primer amplification gave nucleated cell count estimates. Libraries were prepared by immunoSEQ multiplex PCR; TCRdb keeps only in-frame clonotypes and omits some of them. V and J calls and clone size are given by that table; D and trimming were obtained from the DNA. The sample records roughly 190,000 clones, roughly 83% being singletons.

This rearrangement joins TRBV19 to TRBJ2-1, with 11 bases identical to TRBD2. This receptor was identified in a woman aged 25 to 39 who had recovered from COVID-19. The sample consisted of PBMCs or T cells enriched from blood (not recorded which). The CDR3 bases are TGTGCCAGTAGTATAGATCGCTCTAGCGGGGGGTCCTACAATGAGCAGTTCTTC. Protein sequence: CASSIDRSSGGSYNEQFF.